The 5 T cell receptor beta chains below come from one sample, sequenced in a study of cytomegalovirus exposure and HLA in healthy donors. The PCR employed 60 Vbeta primers together with 13 Jbeta primers. The method was immunoSEQ multiplex PCR; TCRdb's version includes in-frame clones alone and lacks a portion of them. Its listing shows fewer than 45,000 clones. Sequenced material: PBMCs. The receptors here all came from a man aged 35 to 55 in good health and CMV-seropositive.

This rearrangement joins TRBV9 to TRBJ2-5, with TRBD1 matching 12 bases. The CDR3 extends over 16 amino acids. After removal of 3 bases from V and 4 bases from J, the junction contained 7 bases not matched to a gene. Germline-derived CDR1 and CDR2 are SGDLS and YYNGEE. The CDR3 region has the DNA TGTGCCAGCAGCGCCGCGGGACAGGGGGCGCGAGAGACCCAGTACTTC. This gives the protein CASSAAGQGARETQYF.

The chain recombines TRBV7-3 with TRBJ2-5, with TRBD2 matching 8 bases. Trimming cost V 4 bases and J 1 base; bases outside gene matches: 8. The CDR3 extends over 16 amino acids. CDR1 SGHTA and CDR2 FQGTGA come from the germline V gene. The CDR3 here is CASSSWASGRQETQYF. CDR3 DNA sequence: TGTGCCAGCAGCTCGTGGGCTAGCGGGCGCCAAGAGACCCAGTACTTC. The complete variable domain, with remaining parts taken from reference TRBV7-3 and TRBJ2-5, reads GAGVSQTPSNKVTEKGKYVELRCDPISGHTALYWYRQSLGQGPEFLIYFQGTGAADDSGLPNDRFFAVRPEGSVSTLKIQRTERGDSAVYLCASSSWASGRQETQYFGPGTRLLVL.

V usage is TRBV7-2 and J usage is TRBJ2-1; 8 bases line up with TRBD2. Germline V CDR1 and CDR2: SGHTA, FQGNSA. V lost 6 bases to trimming and J lost 3 bases; unmatched junction nucleotides: 10. This CDR3 has 16 residues. CDR3 loop: CASRGEAGVGYNEQFF. CDR3 DNA sequence: TGTGCCAGCAGAGGGGAAGCGGGAGTAGGCTACAATGAGCAGTTCTTC.

The chain's CDR3 is CAISHSGNEQFF. CDR3 nucleotides: TGTGCCATCAGTCATAGCGGGAATGAGCAGTTCTTC. The V and J genes are TRBV10-3 and TRBJ2-1, with 7 nucleotides matching TRBD2. This CDR3 region has 12 residues. V shed 5 bases, J shed 7 bases, and the junction held 2 bases outside the gene matches. Germline V gives CDR1 ENHRY, CDR2 SYGVKD.

This chain connects TRBV7-2 to TRBJ2-3; the match to TRBD2 covers 15 bases. V lost 4 bases to trimming and J lost 3 bases; unmatched junction nucleotides: 2. The CDR3 spans 16 residues. Germline CDR1 is SGHTA and CDR2 is FQGNSA. CDR3 amino acids: CASSSGLAGGTDTQYF. Written as DNA, the CDR3 is TGTGCCAGCAGCTCAGGACTAGCGGGAGGGACAGATACGCAGTATTTT.